This T cell receptor (beta chain) comes out of a study of T cell repertoires in cytomegalovirus infection. At the level of the study: Indications of both CMV infection and matching HLA type were provided by public TCR beta signatures.

This CDR3 comprises 14 residues. Germline V gene sequence: CDR1 SEHNR, CDR2 FQNEAQ (reference sequence). Trimming took 0 bases from V and 9 from J, leaving 12 bases between them. Study-level results: Frequencies of public TCR beta families were cumulated, and this identified carriers of CMV plus the relevant HLA.

This clonotype was seen repeatedly, ten times or more. Its antigen is not known. In TCRdb, the reads were re-called with MiXCR into one record per CDR3 protein. Altogether fewer than 850,000 distinct CDR3 sequences are present, roughly 28% being singletons, with the ten largest covering 13%. The material sequenced was cultured CD8+ T cells from PBMCs, taken from culture after CMV antigen stimulation. The rearrangement uses TRBV7-9 and TRBJ2-1; D perhaps matches TRBD1 (6 bases). This receptor was obtained from a human donor in good health (CMV status not recorded). Some clones in this sample may be carry-over from other donors' samples. The CDR3 spells CASSLARTVAEQFF. As DNA, the CDR3 is TGTGCCAGCAGCTTAGCGCGGACAGTCGCTGAGCAGTTCTTC.